The clone carrying this TCR beta chain has just a few counts. The antigen is undetermined. One entry per CDR3 protein results from TCRdb running MiXCR on the RACE reads. The sample includes under 200,000 distinct CDR3 sequences, 25% to 30% of them seen just once. The data were obtained in a study of human T cells and chemical hapten exposure. In the study overall: Investigators sensitized roughly 2 cm by roughly 2 cm of upper inner arm skin with 2% DPC. Patches that contained 0.01% DPC were applied to the upper back and read at 6 days.

Noted time point: pre-sensitization, week 0. The treatment: therapeutic diphenylcyclopropenone sensitization with weekly scalp DPC. Findings and limits, study-wide: Having alopecia, donors may respond immunologically unlike healthy people.

Deletions cut 1 base from V and 6 bases from J, with 7 bases between. The CDR3 runs 13 residues. Germline-derived CDR1 and CDR2 are SGHRS and YFSETQ. The receptor was isolated from a woman between 25 and 40 years old with alopecia areata. Some clones in this sample may be carry-over from other donors' samples. Sample: whole blood, taken in connection with sensitization to the hapten diphenylcyclopropenone (DPC). V and J are TRBV5-1 and TRBJ2-2; D call uncertain. The CDR3 nucleotides are TGCGCCAGCAGCTTGATCAGCTCCGGGGAGCTGTTTTTT. This encodes CASSLISSGELFF.